Here is one T cell receptor beta chain with its context. Its specificity is not known. CD45RO-negative, CCR7-positively selected cells formed the naive CD8 fraction, excluding terminally differentiated effector memory CD45RA+ cells. The donors, healthy adults who were HIV-negative, had experienced no recent acute infections or vaccinations. These data belong to a study of shared clonotypes between healthy human individuals. Study conclusions and caveats: It was the non-shared clonotypes that had lower generation probabilities than clonotypes shared by all four donors.

Original methodology: ImmunoSEQ gave junction-only sequences without quality scores, so filtering differed. The protocol was immunoSEQ multiplex PCR, while the TCRdb copy is restricted to in-frame clones and leaves out a portion. V, J and clone size derive from that table, while D and trimming were established from the DNA sequence. This table holds about 580,000 clones, more than 95% found once. This CDR3 contains 19 residues. Germline-derived CDR1 and CDR2 are SEHNR and FQNEAQ (reference sequence). Trimming at V came to 1 base and at J to 0 bases, leaving 7 bases not matched to a gene. The V gene is TRBV7-9, the J gene TRBJ2-1; 12 nucleotides agree with TRBD2. The receptor was derived from a young man in good health. The sequenced sample was naive CD8+ T cells sorted from blood. The CDR3 spells CASSLVGLAGGSSYNEQFF. CDR3 DNA: TGTGCCAGCAGCTTAGTTGGCCTAGCGGGAGGGAGCTCCTACAATGAGCAGTTCTTC.